Following are 29 T cell receptor beta chains from one sample sequenced in a study of T-cell reconstitution after alpha-beta-depleted transplantation in children (dated by TCRdb to 2015 to 2016). The treatment or condition label, read with the paper, signifies: allogeneic hematopoietic cell transplantation with graft depleted of TCRalphabeta T cells and CD19 B cells. The library was generated by PCR. Sequencing relied on an Illumina HiSeq 2500. To normalize quantification of the TCRbeta repertoire, the TCR libraries were built with molecular barcoding that relied on unique molecular identifiers. Using fastp at Q25 and MiXCR, TCRdb reprocessed the public reads and kept productive beta chains. Each record represents a unique CDR3 protein, reported with the most common genes and DNA among its rows. The sample profile shows approximately 190,000 distinct CDR3 sequences; roughly 8.1% of them were found once. Jointly, the top ten make up under 40% of the sample.

The sample here was PBMCs, mostly from graft donor cells, taken 360 days after TCRalphabeta/CD19-depleted stem cell transplant. The receptors stem from a male patient aged 2-15 years who had a stem cell transplant for acute myeloid leukemia, so the T cells may come from the graft donor.

Many counts were recorded for this clonotype. This chain joins TRBV29-1 and TRBJ1-2, with a weak D call TRBD1 (5 bases). The CDR3 has 13 residues. V was pared by 3 bases and J by 4 bases, with 12 bases between. CDR1 is SQVTM, CDR2 ANQGSEA, per germline. CDR3 loop: CSVEGTGGYGYTF. The CDR3 DNA reads as TGCAGCGTTGAGGGGACGGGAGGCTATGGCTACACCTTC.

CDR3 sequence reads: CASSLGLRTDTQYF. CDR3 bases: TGTGCCAGCAGTTTGGGTCTACGCACAGATACGCAGTATTTT. The V and J genes are TRBV12-3 or TRBV12-4 and TRBJ2-3, with no clear D. Trimming took off 3 bases at V and 1 base at J, with 8 bases between the two ends. There are 14 residues in the CDR3.

A few counts support this clonotype. V gene TRBV29-1 combines with J gene TRBJ2-3, with 8 bases fitting TRBD2. CDR3 length: 13 amino acids. CDR1 is SQVTM, CDR2 ANQGSEA, per germline. V lost 7 bases, J lost 2 bases, and 5 bases stayed unmatched. The CDR3 is CSAGLAYTDTQYF. CDR3 coding DNA: TGCAGCGCCGGACTAGCTTACACAGATACGCAGTATTTT.

This clonotype was recorded many times. This rearrangement joins TRBV20-1 to TRBJ2-1, with 11 bases that match TRBD1. The V gene end was trimmed by 0 bases and the J gene end by 6 bases; junction bases not matched to a gene: 7. CDR3 size: 16 residues. From germline, CDR1 is DFQATT and CDR2 SNEGSKA (reference sequence). The CDR3 DNA follows: TGCAGTGCTAGAGATACCGGGACAGGGGGGGGCAATGAGCAGTTCTTC. Protein sequence: CSARDTGTGGGNEQFF.

The V call is TRBV2, the J call TRBJ1-3, with TRBD1 as a possible D gene (5 bases). This CDR3 has 17 amino acids. Trimming pared 6 bases from V and 0 bases from J, leaving 18 bases between. Germline V gives CDR1 SNHLY, CDR2 FYNNEI. The CDR3 DNA sequence: TGTGCCAGCAGAGGAGATGGGGGAAAGTCCTCTGGAAACACCATATATTTT. It codes for CASRGDGGKSSGNTIYF.

This clonotype occurred many times. The chain joins TRBV7-3 to TRBJ2-2; D might be TRBD1 (6 bases). Per the germline V gene, CDR1 is SGHTA and CDR2 is FQGTGA. The CDR3 runs 15 residues. The V and J ends lost 5 bases and 3 bases respectively, with 13 bases between them. Here the CDR3 DNA reads TGTGCCAGCAGCACCGGGACATCCTACACCGGGGAGCTGTTTTTT. Translation: CASSTGTSYTGELFF.

There are a few counts of this clonotype. The gene calls are TRBV20-1 and TRBJ2-1; 7 nucleotides match TRBD2. Germline V lookup: CDR1 DFQATT, CDR2 SNEGSKA (reference sequence). The trim removed 6 bases at V and 8 bases at J, leaving 13 bases unmatched. This CDR3 spans 14 amino acids. CDR3 in amino acids: CSASTGGGGDEQFF. CDR3 DNA: TGCAGTGCCTCTACTGGGGGGGGTGGGGATGAGCAGTTCTTC.

This clonotype was counted only a few times. The chain couples TRBV7-8 to TRBJ2-7; D perhaps matches TRBD2 (5 bases). V was cut by 2 bases and J by 3 bases, with 8 bases left in between. The CDR3 is made up of 13 amino acids. CDR1 is SGHVS, CDR2 FQNEAQ, per germline. CDR3 loop: CASSLFRDYEQYV. The CDR3 DNA reads as TGTGCCAGCAGCTTATTCCGGGACTACGAGCAGTACGTC.

V and J are TRBV7-9 and TRBJ1-1; maybe TRBD1 (5 bases). The V gene lost 6 bases and the J gene lost 1 base, with 18 bases spanning the gap. The CDR3 runs 16 residues. Germline CDR1 SEHNR, CDR2 FQNEAQ (reference sequence). The CDR3 sequence: CASSRALNDRNTEAFF. CDR3 sequence (DNA): TGTGCCAGCAGTAGAGCATTGAATGACAGGAACACTGAAGCTTTCTTT.

This clonotype was detected a few times. J is TRBJ2-3 and V is TRBV5-1; possibly TRBD1 or TRBD2 for D (6 bases each). The germline CDR1 and CDR2 sequences are SGHRS and YFSETQ. Trimming cost V 3 bases and J 0 bases, with 23 bases left between them. The CDR3 totals 19 residues. The CDR3 region is CASSSSKGGSPLSTDTQYF. CDR3 DNA sequence: TGCGCCAGCAGCTCATCGAAGGGGGGCTCACCACTAAGCACAGATACGCAGTATTTT.

This chain joins TRBV12-3 or TRBV12-4 and TRBJ1-2; D may be TRBD1 (6 bases). The CDR3 runs to 14 residues. V lost 5 bases to trimming and J lost 7 bases, with 17 bases between them. The CDR3 coding sequence is TGTGCCAGCAGTACCAGGGGCCTCCCCTGTGGCTACACCTTC. This translates into CASSTRGLPCGYTF.

This clonotype was counted a few times. The rearrangement uses TRBV19 and TRBJ1-3; perhaps TRBD1 as D (5 bases). The CDR3 contains 15 residues. Germline CDR1 reads LNHDA; CDR2 reads SQIVND (reference sequence). V was shortened by 6 bases and J by 0 bases, with 12 bases between the two germline ends. DNA of the CDR3: TGTGCCAGTAGGGCCGGGACCCACTCTGGAAACACCATATATTTT. Translated: CASRAGTHSGNTIYF.

The V and J genes are TRBV9 and TRBJ1-1, with D unresolved. The CDR3 consists of 13 residues. V dropped 0 bases and J dropped 3 bases, with 6 bases sitting between them. The germline V gene encodes CDR1 SGDLS and CDR2 YYNGEE. The DNA for the CDR3 is TGTGCCAGCAGCGTAGACGGGTACACTGAAGCTTTCTTT. The encoded protein is CASSVDGYTEAFF. Supplemented by reference TRBV9 and TRBJ1-1, the full variable domain reads DSGVTQTPKHLITATGQRVTLRCSPRSGDLSVYWYQQSLDQGLQFLIQYYNGEERAKGNILERFSAQQFPDLHSELNLSSLELGDSALYFCASSVDGYTEAFFGQGTRLTVV.

Written as DNA, the CDR3 is TGTGCCAGCAGTCCACTCCCCGGGACAGTGAACACTGAAGCTTTCTTT. It translates to CASSPLPGTVNTEAFF. The J gene is TRBJ1-1, the V gene TRBV7-2, with TRBD1 identical over 7 bases. From germline, CDR1 is SGHTA and CDR2 FQGNSA. Trimming took 6 bases from V and 0 from J; bases not matched to a gene: 10. This CDR3 region has 16 residues.

This clonotype turned up a few times. V gene TRBV7-2 combines with J gene TRBJ2-3; D unresolved. This CDR3 comprises 14 residues. From germline, CDR1 is SGHTA and CDR2 FQGNSA. V was clipped by 6 bases and J by 1 base, with 11 bases between them. CDR3 nucleotides: TGTGCCAGCAGTTTTACAGTGGGCACAGATACGCAGTATTTT. It translates to CASSFTVGTDTQYF.

This clonotype has a handful of counts. The rearrangement uses TRBV27 and TRBJ1-6, with D possibly matching TRBD1 (5 bases). V was clipped by 2 bases and J by 13 bases, with 12 bases between them. Germline CDR1 and CDR2: MNHEY and SMNVEV (reference sequence). The CDR3 spans 13 residues. DNA for the CDR3: TGTGCCAGCAGTTTACAGGGCCCGGTCCCCCTCCACTTT. Protein sequence: CASSLQGPVPLHF.

This clonotype showed up many times. The chain carries TRBV20-1 and TRBJ2-3; weak D call: TRBD2 (6 bases). Germline-derived CDR1 and CDR2 are DFQATT and SNEGSKA (reference sequence). V was cut by 6 bases and J by 6 bases, with 16 bases left in between. CDR3 length equals 13 residues. Here the CDR3 DNA reads TGCAGTGCCCCTGGCGGGATAGCGGATACGCAGTATTTT. Protein: CSAPGGIADTQYF.

The rearrangement links TRBV29-1 to TRBJ2-7, with 10 bases identical to TRBD1. From germline, CDR1 is SQVTM and CDR2 ANQGSEA. CDR3 length equals 14 residues. Trimming at V came to 3 bases and at J to 2 bases, leaving 4 bases not matched to a gene. This CDR3 is CSVEPGQGTYEQYF. The CDR3 coding sequence is TGCAGCGTTGAGCCGGGACAGGGGACCTACGAGCAGTACTTC.

V and J are TRBV27 and TRBJ1-2; D unclear. Germline assignment: CDR1 MNHEY and CDR2 SMNVEV (reference sequence). V was clipped by 7 bases and J by 10 bases, with 16 bases between them. The CDR3 consists of 12 residues. The CDR3 region is CASIPWQVAYTF. The CDR3 bases are TGTGCCAGCATCCCCTGGCAGGTTGCCTACACCTTC.

This clonotype was observed a few times. The V gene is TRBV5-5, the J gene TRBJ2-1; D gene uncertain. The CDR3 sequence is 17 residues long. Germline CDR1 and CDR2: SGHKS and YYEKEE (reference sequence). The V end lost 5 bases, the J end lost 8 bases, and 26 bases lay between the germline ends. The CDR3 DNA reads TGTGCCAGCAGTAATCTCGGGCGGCTAGATGGGCACCATGAGCAGTTCTTC. As protein: CASSNLGRLDGHHEQFF.

This clonotype was detected only a few times. The rearrangement uses TRBV7-3 and TRBJ2-2; D perhaps matches TRBD2 (5 bases). The CDR3 consists of 15 residues. Germline assignment: CDR1 SGHTA and CDR2 FQGTGA. Trimming removed 5 bases from V and 5 bases from J, with 15 bases in between. The CDR3 DNA reads TGTGCCAGCAGCACCCTGCCGGGGAATACCGGGGAGCTGTTTTTT. This translates into CASSTLPGNTGELFF. Looking up the rest from reference TRBV7-3 and TRBJ2-2 gives the full variable domain: GAGVSQTPSNKVTEKGKYVELRCDPISGHTALYWYRQSLGQGPEFLIYFQGTGAADDSGLPNDRFFAVRPEGSVSTLKIQRTERGDSAVYLCASSTLPGNTGELFFGEGSRLTVL.

This clonotype has ten or more counts. The chain joins TRBV4-1 to TRBJ2-1; TRBD1 is a possible D gene (6 bases). The V gene lost 2 bases and the J gene lost 6 bases, with 14 bases spanning the gap. The CDR3 is 15 residues long. Germline V gene data show CDR1 as MGHRA and CDR2 as YSYEKL. In DNA form, the CDR3 reads TGCGCCAGCAGCCAAACCGGGACATTGTCCAATGAGCAGTTCTTC. It specifies CASSQTGTLSNEQFF.

The chain combines TRBV5-6 with TRBJ2-2; the match to TRBD1 covers 11 bases. Trimming cost V 3 bases and J 6 bases; bases outside gene matches: 19. Germline V gene sequence: CDR1 SGHDT, CDR2 YYEEEE. This CDR3 has 20 amino acids. CDR3 protein: CASSSEAGQGDLWSAGELFF. The CDR3 nucleotides are TGTGCCAGCAGCTCGGAAGCGGGACAGGGGGACTTATGGTCTGCCGGGGAGCTGTTTTTT.

This clonotype was found a few times. The gene calls are TRBV28 and TRBJ1-5; D might be TRBD1 (5 bases). CDR3 length: 15 amino acids. The germline V and J ends were trimmed by 8 bases and 7 bases, with 21 bases remaining between them. CDR1 is MDHEN and CDR2 is SYDVKM in the germline V gene. In nucleotides, the CDR3 is TGTGCCAGCGGGATCGGGGGAGGGCTGGGACAGCCCCAGCATTTT. This gives the protein CASGIGGGLGQPQHF.

The V gene is TRBV5-1, the J gene TRBJ2-7; tentatively, D is TRBD2 (6 bases). The germline CDR1 and CDR2 sequences are SGHRS and YFSETQ. The CDR3 runs to 14 residues. Trimming removed 4 bases from V and 3 bases from J, with 14 bases in between. For the CDR3, the DNA is TGCGCCAGCAGCACCCCGGGAGCGAGCTACGAGCAGTACTTC. Its protein is CASSTPGASYEQYF.

This clonotype has at least ten counts. The chain has TRBV12-3 or TRBV12-4 and TRBJ1-1; no definite D call. V was trimmed by 3 bases and J by 0 bases, leaving 8 bases between them. The CDR3 consists of 14 residues. This CDR3 reads CASSFRDMNTEAFF. As DNA, the CDR3 is TGTGCCAGCAGTTTCCGGGATATGAACACTGAAGCTTTCTTT.

At least ten counts were recorded for this clonotype. As DNA, the CDR3 is TGTGCCAGCAGCCCCGACTACACAGATACGCAGTATTTT. Its protein is CASSPDYTDTQYF. The chain has TRBV7-3 and TRBJ2-3; tentatively, D is TRBD2 (5 bases). Trimming removed 5 bases at V and 2 bases at J, with 8 bases between. There are 13 residues in the CDR3. The germline gives CDR1 SGHTA, CDR2 FQGTGA.

The table lists this clonotype with a few counts. The chain is built from TRBV6-1 and TRBJ2-1; TRBD2 agrees at 12 bases. The J segment lost 8 bases and the V segment lost 5 bases, leaving 7 bases of the junction unmatched. Germline V gene data show CDR1 as MNHNS and CDR2 as SASEGT. The CDR3 length is 15 residues. The CDR3 protein is CASSKTSGGPYEQFF. CDR3 DNA sequence: TGTGCCAGCAGTAAGACTAGCGGGGGACCGTATGAGCAGTTCTTC.

This chain uses TRBV7-9 with TRBJ2-1; the match to TRBD1 covers 9 bases. This CDR3 comprises 17 residues. The V gene's germline CDR1 is SEHNR and CDR2 FQNEAQ (reference sequence). V dropped 4 bases and J dropped 8; count of bases not matched to a gene: 15. CDR3 sequence (DNA): TGTGCCAGCAGCTGGATAGTGGGACAGGGCTCTGTCGATGAGCAGTTCTTC. Encoded protein: CASSWIVGQGSVDEQFF.